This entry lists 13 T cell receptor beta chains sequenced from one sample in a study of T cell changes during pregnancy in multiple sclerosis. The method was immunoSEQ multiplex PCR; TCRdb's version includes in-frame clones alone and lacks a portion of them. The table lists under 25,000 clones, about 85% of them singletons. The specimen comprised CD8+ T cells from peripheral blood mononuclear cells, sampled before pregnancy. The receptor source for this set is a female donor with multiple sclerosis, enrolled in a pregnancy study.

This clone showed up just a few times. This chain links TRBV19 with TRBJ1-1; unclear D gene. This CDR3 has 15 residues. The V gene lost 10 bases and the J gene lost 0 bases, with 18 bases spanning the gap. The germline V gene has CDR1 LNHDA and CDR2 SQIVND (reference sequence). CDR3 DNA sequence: TGTGCCACCAGAGGTTGGGAGAAGATGAACACTGAAGCTTTCTTT. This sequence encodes CATRGWEKMNTEAFF.

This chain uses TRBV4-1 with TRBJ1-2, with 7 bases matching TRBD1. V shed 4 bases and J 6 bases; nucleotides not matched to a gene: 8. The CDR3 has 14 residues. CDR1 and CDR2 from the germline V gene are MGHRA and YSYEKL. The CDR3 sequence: CASSLDRVWHGYTF. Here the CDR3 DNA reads TGCGCCAGCAGCCTCGACAGGGTTTGGCATGGCTACACCTTC.

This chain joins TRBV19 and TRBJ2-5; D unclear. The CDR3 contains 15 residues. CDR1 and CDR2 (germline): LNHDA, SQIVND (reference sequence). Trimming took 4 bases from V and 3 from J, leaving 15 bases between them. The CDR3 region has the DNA TGTGCCAGTAGTAGCGGTTTGGCTTTTGAAGAGACCCAGTACTTC. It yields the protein CASSSGLAFEETQYF. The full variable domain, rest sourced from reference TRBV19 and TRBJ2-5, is DGGITQSPKYLFRKEGQNVTLSCEQNLNHDAMYWYRQDPGQGLRLIYYSQIVNDFQKGDIAEGYSVSREKKESFPLTVTSAQKNPTAFYLCASSSGLAFEETQYFGPGTRLLVL.

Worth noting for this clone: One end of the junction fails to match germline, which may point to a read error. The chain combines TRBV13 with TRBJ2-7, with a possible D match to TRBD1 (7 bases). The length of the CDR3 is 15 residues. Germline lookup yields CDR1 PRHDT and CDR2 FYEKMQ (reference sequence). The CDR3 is CASSIGGGDPYEQYF. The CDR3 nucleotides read TGTGCCAGCAGCATAGGAGGGGGCGACCCCTACGAGCAGTACTTC.

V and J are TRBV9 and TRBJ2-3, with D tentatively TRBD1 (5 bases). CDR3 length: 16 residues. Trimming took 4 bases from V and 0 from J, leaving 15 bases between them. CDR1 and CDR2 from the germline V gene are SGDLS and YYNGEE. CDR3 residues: CASSPQGYPSTDTQYF. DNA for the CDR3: TGTGCCAGCAGCCCTCAGGGATACCCGAGCACAGATACGCAGTATTTT.

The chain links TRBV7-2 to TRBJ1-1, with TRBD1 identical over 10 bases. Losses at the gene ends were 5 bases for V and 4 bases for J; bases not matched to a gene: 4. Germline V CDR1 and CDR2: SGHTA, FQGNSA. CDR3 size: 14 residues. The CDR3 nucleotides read TGTGCCAGCAGCCGAGGACAGGGGGGCACTGAAGCTTTCTTT. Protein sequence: CASSRGQGGTEAFF.

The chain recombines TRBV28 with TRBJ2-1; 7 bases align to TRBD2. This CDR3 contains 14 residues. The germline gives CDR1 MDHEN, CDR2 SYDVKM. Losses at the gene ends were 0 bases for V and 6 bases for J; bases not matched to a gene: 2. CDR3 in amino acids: CASSLWGRANEQFF. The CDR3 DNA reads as TGTGCCAGCAGTTTATGGGGGAGGGCCAATGAGCAGTTCTTC.

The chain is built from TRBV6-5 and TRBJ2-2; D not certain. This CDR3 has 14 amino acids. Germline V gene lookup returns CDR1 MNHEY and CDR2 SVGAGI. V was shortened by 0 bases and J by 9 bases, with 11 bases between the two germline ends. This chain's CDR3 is CASSYSASPRELFF. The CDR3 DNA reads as TGTGCCAGCAGTTACTCGGCCTCCCCCAGGGAGCTGTTTTTT.

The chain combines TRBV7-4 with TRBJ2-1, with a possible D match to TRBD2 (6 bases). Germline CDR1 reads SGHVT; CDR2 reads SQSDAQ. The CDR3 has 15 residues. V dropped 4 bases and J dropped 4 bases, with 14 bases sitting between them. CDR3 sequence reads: CASSSNRDLYNEQFF. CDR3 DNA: TGTGCCAGCAGCTCAAACCGGGACTTATACAATGAGCAGTTCTTC. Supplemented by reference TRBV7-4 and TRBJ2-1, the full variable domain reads GAGVSQSPRYKVAKRGRDVALRCDSISGHVTLYWYRQTLGQGSEVLTYSQSDAQRDKSGRPSGRFSAERPERSVSTLKIQRTEQGDSAVYLCASSSNRDLYNEQFFGPGTRLTVL.

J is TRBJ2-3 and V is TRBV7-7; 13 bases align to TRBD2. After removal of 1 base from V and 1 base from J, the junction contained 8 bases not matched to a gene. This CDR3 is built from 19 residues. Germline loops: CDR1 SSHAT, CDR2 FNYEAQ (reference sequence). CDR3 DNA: TGTGCCAGCAGCTTAGTTCGACTAGCGGGAGGAGAAGGCACAGATACGCAGTATTTT. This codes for CASSLVRLAGGEGTDTQYF.

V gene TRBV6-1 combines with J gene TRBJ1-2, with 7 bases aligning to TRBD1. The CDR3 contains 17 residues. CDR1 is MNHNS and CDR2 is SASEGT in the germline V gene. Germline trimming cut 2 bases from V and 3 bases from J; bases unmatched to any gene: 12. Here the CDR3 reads CASSERPHRGLYYGYTF. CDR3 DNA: TGTGCCAGCAGTGAACGACCGCACAGGGGCCTCTACTATGGCTACACCTTC.

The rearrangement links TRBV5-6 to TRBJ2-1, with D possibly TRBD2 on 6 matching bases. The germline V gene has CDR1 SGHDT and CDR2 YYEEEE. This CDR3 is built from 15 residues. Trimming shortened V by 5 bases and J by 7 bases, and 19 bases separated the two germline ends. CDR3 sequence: CASSHTSRFVNEQFF. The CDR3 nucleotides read TGTGCCAGCAGTCATACTAGCCGATTTGTGAATGAGCAGTTCTTC. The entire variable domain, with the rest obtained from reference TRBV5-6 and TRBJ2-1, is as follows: DAGVTQSPTHLIKTRGQQVTLRCSPKSGHDTVSWYQQALGQGPQFIFQYYEEEERQRGNFPDRFSGHQFPNYSSELNVNALLLGDSALYLCASSHTSRFVNEQFFGPGTRLTVL.

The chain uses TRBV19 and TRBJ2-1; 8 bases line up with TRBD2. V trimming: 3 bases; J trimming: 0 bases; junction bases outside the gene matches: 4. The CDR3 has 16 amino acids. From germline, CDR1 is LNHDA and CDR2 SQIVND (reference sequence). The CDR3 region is CASSISGTDSYNEQFF. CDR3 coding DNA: TGTGCCAGTAGTATTAGCGGGACCGACTCCTACAATGAGCAGTTCTTC.